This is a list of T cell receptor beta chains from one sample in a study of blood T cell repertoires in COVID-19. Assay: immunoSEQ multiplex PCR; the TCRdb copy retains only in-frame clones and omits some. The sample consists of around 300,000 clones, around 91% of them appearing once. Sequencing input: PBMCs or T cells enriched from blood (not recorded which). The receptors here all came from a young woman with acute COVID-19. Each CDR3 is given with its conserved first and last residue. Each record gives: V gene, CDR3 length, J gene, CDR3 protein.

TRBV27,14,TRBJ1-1,CASSLDGMNTEAFF
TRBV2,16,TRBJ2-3,CASSLTTSGYTDTQYF
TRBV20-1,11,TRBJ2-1,CSAPSVLEQFF
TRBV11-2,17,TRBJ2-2,CASKRTGGAGNTGELFF
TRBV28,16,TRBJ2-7,CASSYRVAPGQQEQYF
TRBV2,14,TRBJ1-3,CATRGDRAGNTIYF
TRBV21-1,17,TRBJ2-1,CASSKKTRDRGYNEQFF
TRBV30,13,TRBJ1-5,CAYSLQGGQPQHF
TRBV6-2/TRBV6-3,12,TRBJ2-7,CASSPYVTEQYF
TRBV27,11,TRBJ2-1,CASITSQGPFF
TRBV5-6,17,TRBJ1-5,CASGTGGRLASNQPQHF
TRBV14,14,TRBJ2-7,CASSQGLAYDEQYF
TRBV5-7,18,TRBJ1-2,CASSLANKLTGGAYGYTF
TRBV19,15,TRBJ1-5,CASSIATYSNQPQHF
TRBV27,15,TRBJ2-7,CASSPREANSYEQYF
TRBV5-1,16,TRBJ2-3,CASSPPLAQGVDTQYF
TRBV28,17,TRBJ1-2,CASSFGSAGGANYGYTF
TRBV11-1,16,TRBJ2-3,CASSLSPAGGLDTQYF
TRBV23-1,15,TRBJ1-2,CASSQSQGFCYGYTF
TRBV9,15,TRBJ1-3,CASSPRDRVTNTIYF
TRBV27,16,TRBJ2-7,CASTNESGSPSSEQYF
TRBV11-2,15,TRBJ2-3,CASSFMGQGTDTQYF